One sample yielded the 30 T cell receptor beta chains listed below, sequenced in a study of blood T cell repertoires in COVID-19. Only in-frame clones appear in the TCRdb table, and some are missing; sequencing was by immunoSEQ multiplex PCR. The table includes roughly 130,000 clones, approximately 90% detected once. The sequenced sample was peripheral blood. These receptors were collected from a human donor with COVID-19, enrolled during active disease. The donor label of this sample is uncertain.

This chain joins TRBV5-1 and TRBJ1-1; no reliable D call. V lost 4 bases, J lost 7 bases, and 11 bases lay in between. Per germline, CDR1 SGHRS and CDR2 YFSETQ. The CDR3 has 12 residues. DNA of the CDR3: TGCGCCAGCAGCCCCTCCGAGGATGAAGCTTTCTTT. It translates to CASSPSEDEAFF.

The chain has TRBV20-1 and TRBJ2-7; perhaps TRBD1 as D (5 bases). Per germline, CDR1 DFQATT and CDR2 SNEGSKA (reference sequence). CDR3 length: 11 residues. V lost 5 bases and J 2 bases, leaving 7 bases between the germline ends. The CDR3 nucleotides are TGCAGTGCTGCGACAGCCTACGAGCAGTACTTC. It is translated as CSAATAYEQYF.

The rearrangement uses TRBV4-1 and TRBJ2-3; 8 bases are shared with TRBD2. J was trimmed by 4 bases and V by 0 bases; bases with no gene match: 6. CDR1 MGHRA and CDR2 YSYEKL come from the germline V gene. This CDR3 is built from 16 residues. CDR3 protein: CASSQDSGGGADTQYF. The CDR3 bases are TGCGCCAGCAGCCAAGATTCCGGGGGGGGCGCAGATACGCAGTATTTT.

The chain couples TRBV24-1 to TRBJ2-2, with a tentative D call TRBD2 (6 bases). In germline, CDR1 is KGHDR, CDR2 SFDVKD. The germline V and J ends were trimmed by 0 bases and 5 bases, with 9 bases remaining between them. This CDR3 comprises 15 residues. CDR3 nucleotide sequence: TGTGCCACCAGTGATTTGGGGGCGGGGACCGGGGAGCTGTTTTTT. This translates into CATSDLGAGTGELFF.

This clone was found a few times. This chain links TRBV4-2 with TRBJ1-2; D is ambiguous. This CDR3 spans 18 amino acids. Germline V gives CDR1 LGHNA, CDR2 YNFKEQ. Trimming took off 2 bases at V and 4 bases at J, with 23 bases between the two ends. CDR3 sequence (DNA): TGTGCCAGCAGCCAATCAACACGGGGATTTAACGTTGTCTATGGCTACACCTTC. Translating gives CASSQSTRGFNVVYGYTF.

The gene calls are TRBV29-1 and TRBJ2-5; 7 bases line up with TRBD1. After removal of 7 bases from V and 1 base from J, the junction contained 6 bases not matched to a gene. This CDR3 spans 13 amino acids. CDR1 and CDR2 from the germline V gene are SQVTM and ANQGSEA. This CDR3 is CSASGQAQETQYF. The CDR3 DNA follows: TGCAGCGCCTCCGGACAGGCCCAAGAGACCCAGTACTTC.

CDR3 amino acids: CASSSYRVRAGEQYF. The DNA of the CDR3 is TGTGCCAGCAGCTCGTACAGGGTACGGGCTGGCGAGCAGTACTTC. The chain links TRBV7-6 to TRBJ2-7; D might be TRBD1 (6 bases). Between the trimmed V and J ends, which lost 4 bases and 6 bases, there was a span of 19 bases. The CDR3 is 15 amino acids. CDR1 and CDR2 from the germline V gene are SGHVS and FNYEAQ.

This sequence joins TRBV5-4 and TRBJ2-3, with D perhaps matching TRBD1 (5 bases). Per the germline V gene, CDR1 is SGHNT and CDR2 is YYREEE (reference sequence). V gave up 2 bases and J gave up 2 bases, with 12 bases separating them. CDR3 length: 15 amino acids. The CDR3 here is CASSFRDSNTDTQYF. The CDR3 region has the DNA TGTGCCAGCAGCTTTCGAGACAGCAACACAGATACGCAGTATTTT. The variable domain in full, completed from reference TRBV5-4 and TRBJ2-3, reads ETGVTQSPTHLIKTRGQQVTLRCSSQSGHNTVSWYQQALGQGPQFIFQYYREEENGRGNFPPRFSGLQFPNYSSELNVNALELDDSALYLCASSFRDSNTDTQYFGPGTRLTVL.

The chain employs TRBV3-1 (or the pseudogene TRBV3-2) and TRBJ2-6; D unresolved. Trimming removed 0 bases from V and 9 bases from J, with 15 bases in between. The CDR3 length is 16 residues. Germline V gene sequence: CDR1 LGHDT, CDR2 YNNKEL (reference sequence). The CDR3 here is CASSQDVVVYHNVLTF. The DNA of the CDR3 is TGTGCCAGCAGCCAAGATGTCGTTGTCTACCACAACGTCCTGACTTTC.

The CDR3: CASSPRGLAGGNEQFF. For the CDR3, the DNA is TGTGCCAGCAGCCCAAGGGGACTAGCGGGAGGGAATGAGCAGTTCTTC. The chain carries TRBV7-3 and TRBJ2-1; 16 bases line up with TRBD2. The V segment lost 5 bases and the J segment 7 bases; nucleotides outside the gene matches: 5. CDR1 and CDR2 from the germline V gene are SGHTA and FQGTGA. The CDR3 runs to 16 residues.

The gene calls are TRBV11-1 and TRBJ2-7; 7 bases map to TRBD2. CDR1 and CDR2 from the germline V gene are SGHAT and FQDESV (reference sequence). This CDR3 is built from 14 residues. The ends lost 4 bases at V and 5 bases at J; junction bases unmatched: 8. The CDR3: CASSSGEGRNEQYF. CDR3 sequence (DNA): TGTGCCAGCAGCTCCGGGGAGGGGCGCAACGAGCAGTACTTC. The variable domain in full, with the rest retrieved from reference TRBV11-1 and TRBJ2-7, is EAEVAQSPRYKITEKSQAVAFWCDPISGHATLYWYRQILGQGPELLVQFQDESVVDDSQLPKDRFSAERLKGVDSTLKIQPAELGDSAMYLCASSSGEGRNEQYFGPGTRLTVT.

The V call is TRBV4-1, the J call TRBJ1-4, with a weak D call TRBD1 (5 bases). The germline V gene has CDR1 MGHRA and CDR2 YSYEKL. The CDR3 contains 16 residues. The ends were cut back, 4 bases at V and 2 bases at J, with 14 bases in the middle. The CDR3 loop is CASSLEVAGTNEKLFF. The CDR3 nucleotides read TGCGCCAGCAGCCTCGAAGTCGCAGGGACTAATGAAAAACTGTTTTTT.

This chain joins TRBV5-4 and TRBJ2-1; D possibly corresponds to TRBD1 (5 bases). CDR3 length: 12 amino acids. Germline CDR1 is SGHNT and CDR2 is YYREEE (reference sequence). Trimming shortened V by 4 bases and J by 6 bases, and 8 bases separated the two germline ends. CDR3 amino acids: CASSVTANEQFF. DNA of the CDR3: TGTGCCAGCAGCGTGACAGCCAATGAGCAGTTCTTC.

This clone was observed a single time. The chain links TRBV19 to TRBJ1-1; 7 bases map to TRBD1. This CDR3 is built from 13 residues. The germline V gene has CDR1 LNHDA and CDR2 SQIVND (reference sequence). Trimming took 3 bases from V and 7 from J; bases not matched to a gene: 5. CDR3 sequence: CASSITRGVEAFF. In DNA form, the CDR3 reads TGTGCCAGTAGTATCACCAGGGGGGTTGAAGCTTTCTTT.

The gene calls are TRBV5-4 and TRBJ2-1; 7 bases agree with TRBD1. Unmatched junction bases numbered 3, after V lost 4 bases and J lost 5 bases. The CDR3 loop spans 13 amino acids. CDR1 SGHNT and CDR2 YYREEE come from the germline V gene (reference sequence). Here the CDR3 reads CASSPGQHNEQFF. The CDR3 DNA is TGTGCCAGCAGCCCGGGACAGCACAATGAGCAGTTCTTC.

The chain combines TRBV6-4 with TRBJ2-1, with a possible D match to TRBD2 (6 bases). Germline V gives CDR1 MRHNA, CDR2 SNTAGT. This CDR3 has 17 amino acids. Trimming shortened V by 8 bases and J by 2 bases, and 22 bases separated the two germline ends. Written as DNA, the CDR3 is TGTGCCAGCCCGAGCCTAGCGCTAGGGCTGACCTACAATGAGCAGTTCTTC. Translation gives CASPSLALGLTYNEQFF.

V gene TRBV7-3 combines with J gene TRBJ2-1; TRBD1 is a possible D gene (7 bases). The germline V and J ends were trimmed by 5 bases and 10 bases, with 21 bases remaining between them. CDR3 length equals 15 residues. Germline CDR1 is SGHTA and CDR2 is FQGTGA. This CDR3 is CASSKEGAAFYEQFF. CDR3 sequence (DNA): TGTGCCAGCAGCAAGGAGGGGGCGGCTTTTTACGAGCAGTTCTTC.

The CDR3 spells CASSRNQDSSYEQYF. CDR3 bases: TGTGCCAGCAGCCGCAACCAGGACAGCTCCTACGAGCAGTACTTC. The chain uses TRBV3-1 (or the pseudogene TRBV3-2) and TRBJ2-7; TRBD1 is a possible D gene (6 bases). Trimming took off 4 bases at V and 0 bases at J, with 13 bases between the two ends. The CDR3 extends over 15 amino acids. From germline, CDR1 is LGHDT and CDR2 YNNKEL (reference sequence).

This chain uses TRBV10-1 with TRBJ2-5, with TRBD1 identical over 9 bases. There are 14 residues in the CDR3. The germline V gene has CDR1 WNHNN and CDR2 SYGVQD (reference sequence). Trimming cost V 2 bases and J 5 bases; bases outside gene matches: 3. DNA of the CDR3: TGCGCCAGCAGTGAGCGACAGGGGGGGGAGACCCAGTACTTC. This translates into CASSERQGGETQYF.

The chain has TRBV7-2 and TRBJ1-5; 7 bases map to TRBD1. Germline assignment: CDR1 SGHTA and CDR2 FQGNSA. The CDR3 runs 14 residues. Trimming at V came to 3 bases and at J to 3 bases, leaving 2 bases not matched to a gene. CDR3 protein: CASSFGTVNQPQHF. CDR3 DNA: TGTGCCAGCAGCTTTGGGACAGTCAATCAGCCCCAGCATTTT.

This chain joins TRBV3-1 (or the pseudogene TRBV3-2) and TRBJ2-2; 10 bases map to TRBD2. V was pared by 3 bases and J by 0 bases, with 1 base of the junction left unmatched. Per germline, CDR1 LGHDT and CDR2 YNNKEL (reference sequence). There are 16 residues in the CDR3. The CDR3 region is CASSQGLATNTGELFF. In DNA form, the CDR3 reads TGTGCCAGCAGCCAGGGACTAGCGACGAACACCGGGGAGCTGTTTTTT.

V gene TRBV11-2 combines with J gene TRBJ1-2; no definite D call. Looked up from germline, CDR1 is SGHAT and CDR2 is FQNNGV. This CDR3 is built from 13 residues. Trimming took off 5 bases at V and 8 bases at J, with 15 bases between the two ends. CDR3 region: CASSPSRERGYTF. The CDR3 coding sequence is TGTGCCAGCAGCCCTTCTCGGGAGCGGGGCTACACCTTC.

The gene calls are TRBV2 and TRBJ2-6; D might be TRBD2 (5 bases). This CDR3 has 14 amino acids. V lost 3 bases to trimming and J lost 2 bases, with 5 bases between them. CDR1 is SNHLY, CDR2 FYNNEI, per germline. CDR3: CASSERAGANVLTF. For the CDR3, the DNA is TGTGCCAGCAGTGAGAGGGCTGGGGCCAACGTCCTGACTTTC.

The rearrangement uses TRBV7-9 and TRBJ2-2, with 8 bases that match TRBD2. The CDR3 totals 16 residues. Trimming at V came to 6 bases and at J to 6 bases, leaving 12 bases not matched to a gene. CDR1 and CDR2 from the germline V gene are SEHNR and FQNEAQ (reference sequence). The CDR3 here is CASSSWGELAAGELFF. CDR3 nucleotides: TGTGCCAGCAGTTCCTGGGGGGAACTAGCGGCCGGGGAGCTGTTTTTT. The full variable domain, in which reference TRBV7-9 and TRBJ2-2 provide the parts outside the CDR3, is DTGVSQNPRHKITKRGQNVTFRCDPISEHNRLYWYRQTLGQGPEFLTYFQNEAQLEKSRLLSDRFSAERPKGSFSTLEIQRTEQGDSAMYLCASSSWGELAAGELFFGEGSRLTVL.

The chain is built from TRBV2 and TRBJ1-5; TRBD1 agrees at 9 bases. J was trimmed by 0 bases and V by 5 bases; bases with no gene match: 5. Germline assignment: CDR1 SNHLY and CDR2 FYNNEI. This CDR3 is built from 16 residues. CDR3 in DNA: TGTGCCAGCAGTTTCACAGGGGGCGGTAGCAATCAGCCCCAGCATTTT. Amino acid sequence: CASSFTGGGSNQPQHF.

This chain uses TRBV3-1 (or the pseudogene TRBV3-2) with TRBJ2-3, with D hard to call. Germline CDR1 reads LGHDT; CDR2 reads YNNKEL (reference sequence). The CDR3 contains 17 residues. Trimming removed 1 base from V and 2 bases from J, with 16 bases in between. CDR3 in DNA: TGTGCCAGCAGCCAAGTCAATCAAGCCCCTCCCACAGATACGCAGTATTTT. This translates into CASSQVNQAPPTDTQYF.

The chain carries TRBV7-3 and TRBJ2-3, with D possibly matching TRBD1 (6 bases). Germline V gene data show CDR1 as SGHTA and CDR2 as FQGTGA. Trimming removed 5 bases at V and 2 bases at J, with 14 bases between. This CDR3 is built from 15 residues. The CDR3 bases are TGTGCCAGCAGCCTACAGGGCCTGGTCACAGATACGCAGTATTTT. It encodes CASSLQGLVTDTQYF. Full variable domain (rest looked up from reference TRBV7-3 and TRBJ2-3): GAGVSQTPSNKVTEKGKYVELRCDPISGHTALYWYRQSLGQGPEFLIYFQGTGAADDSGLPNDRFFAVRPEGSVSTLKIQRTERGDSAVYLCASSLQGLVTDTQYFGPGTRLTVL.

This clone was observed a handful of times. This chain joins TRBV19 and TRBJ1-1, with a weak D call TRBD1 (6 bases). The length of the CDR3 is 15 residues. Germline lookup yields CDR1 LNHDA and CDR2 SQIVND (reference sequence). V was cut by 10 bases and J by 0 bases, with 18 bases left in between. The DNA of the CDR3 is TGTGCCACAAGGGGGGGCCCATCAATGAACACTGAAGCTTTCTTT. Its protein product is CATRGGPSMNTEAFF.

This clone was detected once. The J gene is TRBJ2-1, the V gene TRBV11-3; 13 nucleotides align to TRBD2. CDR1 is SGHNT and CDR2 is YENEEA in the germline V gene. The CDR3 has 18 residues. The ends lost 5 bases at V and 0 bases at J; junction bases unmatched: 7. CDR3 in DNA: TGTGCCAGCAGCGATTGGACTAGCGGGAGTAGCTCCTACAATGAGCAGTTCTTC. Translating it yields CASSDWTSGSSSYNEQFF.

The chain is built from TRBV5-1 and TRBJ1-1, with 7 positions matching TRBD1. Germline lookup yields CDR1 SGHRS and CDR2 YFSETQ. This CDR3 contains 12 residues. Trimming took 7 bases from V and 2 from J; bases not matched to a gene: 2. Here the CDR3 reads CASGTANTEAFF. The DNA of the CDR3 is TGCGCCAGCGGGACAGCCAACACTGAAGCTTTCTTT.